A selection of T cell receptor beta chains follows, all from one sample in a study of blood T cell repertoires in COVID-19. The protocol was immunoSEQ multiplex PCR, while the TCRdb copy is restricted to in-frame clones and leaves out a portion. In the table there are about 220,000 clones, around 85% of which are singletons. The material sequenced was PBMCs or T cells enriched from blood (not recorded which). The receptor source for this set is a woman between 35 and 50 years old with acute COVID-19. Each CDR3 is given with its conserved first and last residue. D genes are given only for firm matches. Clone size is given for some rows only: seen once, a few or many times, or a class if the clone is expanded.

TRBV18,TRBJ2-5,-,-,CASSLDYQETQYF,TGTGCCAGCTCACTGGACTACCAAGAGACCCAGTACTTC
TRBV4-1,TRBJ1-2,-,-,CASSIRHLTDNYGYTF,TGCGCCAGCAGCATTAGACACCTGACAGATAACTATGGCTACACCTTC
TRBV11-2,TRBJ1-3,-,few,CASSSDRGNTIYF,TGTGCCAGCAGTTCGGACAGAGGAAACACCATATATTTT
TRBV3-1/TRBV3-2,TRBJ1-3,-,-,CASSLQERNTIYF,TGTGCCAGCAGCCTACAAGAACGAAACACCATATATTTT
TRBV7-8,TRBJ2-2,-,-,CASTSDRNTGELFF,TGTGCCAGCACCTCGGACAGGAACACCGGGGAGCTGTTTTTT
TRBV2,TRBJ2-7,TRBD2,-,CASSAPLAGAGEQYF,TGTGCCAGCAGTGCCCCCCTAGCGGGGGCGGGCGAGCAGTACTTC
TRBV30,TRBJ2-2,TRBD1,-,CAWSTGVDPGELFF,TGTGCCTGGAGCACAGGGGTCGACCCCGGGGAGCTGTTTTTT
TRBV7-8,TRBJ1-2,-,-,CASSQGHDYGYTF,TGTGCCAGCAGCCAGGGACACGATTATGGCTACACCTTC
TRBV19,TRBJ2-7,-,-,CASSIQGGYEQYF,TGTGCCAGTAGTATACAGGGAGGTTACGAGCAGTACTTC
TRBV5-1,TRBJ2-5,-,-,CASSRGGQQETQYF,TGCGCCAGCAGCCGGGGGGGACAGCAAGAGACCCAGTACTTC
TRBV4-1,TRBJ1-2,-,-,CASSQAPTGLNYGYTF,TGCGCCAGCAGCCAAGCTCCGACAGGTCTCAACTATGGCTACACCTTC
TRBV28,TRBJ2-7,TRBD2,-,CASSLVVSGSYEQYF,TGTGCCAGCAGTTTAGTCGTTAGCGGGAGCTACGAGCAGTACTTC
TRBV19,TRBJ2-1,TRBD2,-,CASSITGRGIEQFF,TGTGCCAGTAGTATAACTGGGAGGGGAATTGAGCAGTTCTTC
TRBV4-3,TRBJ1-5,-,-,CASSQEPGAPQHF,TGCGCCAGCAGCCAAGAACCAGGGGCCCCTCAGCATTTT
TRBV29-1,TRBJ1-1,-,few,CSNSQGPNTEAFF,TGCAGCAACTCACAGGGCCCGAACACTGAAGCTTTCTTT
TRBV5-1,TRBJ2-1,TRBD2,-,CASQLAGGVYNEQFF,TGCGCCAGCCAGTTAGCGGGAGGGGTCTACAATGAGCAGTTCTTC
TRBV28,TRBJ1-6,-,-,CASSLRDPYMTPLHF,TGTGCCAGCAGTTTGCGGGACCCTTACATGACGCCCCTCCACTTT
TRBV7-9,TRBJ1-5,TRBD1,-,CASSPGQGNNQPQHF,TGTGCCAGCAGCCCGGGACAGGGAAACAATCAGCCCCAGCATTTT
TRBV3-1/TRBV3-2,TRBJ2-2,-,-,CASSPGNILTGELFF,TGTGCCAGCAGCCCCGGGAACATCTTAACCGGGGAGCTGTTTTTT